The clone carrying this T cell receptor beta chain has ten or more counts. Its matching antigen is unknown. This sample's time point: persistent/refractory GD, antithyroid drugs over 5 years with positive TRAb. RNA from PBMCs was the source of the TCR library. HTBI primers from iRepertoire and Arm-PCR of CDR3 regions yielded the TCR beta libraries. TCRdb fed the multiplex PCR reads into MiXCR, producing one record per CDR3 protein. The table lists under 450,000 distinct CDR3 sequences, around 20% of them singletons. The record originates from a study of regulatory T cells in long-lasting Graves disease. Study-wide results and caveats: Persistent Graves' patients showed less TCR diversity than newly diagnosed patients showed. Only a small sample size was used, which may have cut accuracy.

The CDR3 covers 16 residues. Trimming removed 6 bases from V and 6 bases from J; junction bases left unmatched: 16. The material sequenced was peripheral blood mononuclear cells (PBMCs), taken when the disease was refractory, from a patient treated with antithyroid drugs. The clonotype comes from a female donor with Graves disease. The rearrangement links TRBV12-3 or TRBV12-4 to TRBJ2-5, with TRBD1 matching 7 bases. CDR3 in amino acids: CASSPGDMTGSQTQYF. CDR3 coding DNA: TGTGCCAGCAGCCCTGGGGATATGACAGGGAGTCAGACCCAGTACTTC.